This T cell receptor (beta chain) was found in a study of T cell clonotyping in hematopoietic cell transplantation. This CDR3 is built from 15 residues. Germline CDR1 and CDR2: MDHEN and SYDVKM. Trimming stripped 4 bases from V and 0 bases from J, with 12 bases between. Measured with immunoSEQ multiplex PCR; TCRdb has only the in-frame clones, and not every one. The sample has about 27,000 clones, 60% to 75% seen once; the top ten hold around 6.3%. As to time point: recipient sample about 28 days before transplant, after cytoreduction. This chain joins TRBV28 and TRBJ1-2; D is ambiguous. The sequencing used peripheral blood mononuclear cells, collected before stem cell transplant. The source is a man in his forties or fifties with myelodysplastic syndrome. Some clones in this sample may be carry-over from other donors' samples. The chain's CDR3 is CASSSYRAANYGYTF. Here the CDR3 DNA reads TGTGCCAGCAGTTCATACCGCGCAGCTAACTATGGCTACACCTTC.